The 8 T cell receptor beta chains reported below all come from one sample, sequenced in a study of blood T cell repertoires in COVID-19. The protocol was immunoSEQ multiplex PCR, while the TCRdb copy is restricted to in-frame clones and leaves out a portion. The table has approximately 180,000 clones, roughly 83% seen once. The sample taken for sequencing was peripheral blood. The receptors shown here come from a woman aged 40 to 50 with COVID-19, enrolled during active disease.

V gene TRBV19 combines with J gene TRBJ1-2; 7 bases fit TRBD1. The CDR3 totals 18 residues. J lost 0 bases, V lost 6 bases, and 16 bases had no gene match. Germline assignment: CDR1 LNHDA and CDR2 SQIVND (reference sequence). For the CDR3, the DNA is TGTGCCAGTAGGACAGGGAGGCTGTCGGGGTCCTCTAACTATGGCTACACCTTC. It is translated as CASRTGRLSGSSNYGYTF.

This chain uses TRBV6-6 with TRBJ2-3; D call uncertain. The CDR3 is made up of 12 amino acids. Trimming took off 5 bases at V and 7 bases at J, with 10 bases between the two ends. CDR1 is MNHNY, CDR2 SVGAGI, per germline (reference sequence). CDR3 in DNA: TGTGCCAGCAGTGGCGGCCTGAATACGCAGTATTTT. This codes for CASSGGLNTQYF.

The V and J genes are TRBV5-1 and TRBJ1-6; weak D call: TRBD1 (6 bases). Germline loops: CDR1 SGHRS, CDR2 YFSETQ. The CDR3 has 16 residues. Trimming cost V 0 bases and J 4 bases, with 11 bases left between them. The CDR3 sequence is CASSLGQGRYNSPLHF. The CDR3 DNA is TGCGCCAGCAGCTTGGGGCAGGGGCGTTATAATTCACCCCTCCACTTT.

V is TRBV28 and J is TRBJ2-4; D might be TRBD1 (5 bases). V was shortened by 1 base and J by 8 bases, with 12 bases between the two germline ends. This CDR3 is built from 14 residues. Germline loops: CDR1 MDHEN, CDR2 SYDVKM. In nucleotides, the CDR3 is TGTGCCAGCAGTTTATCCCAGGGTGGGTACATTCAGTACTTC. Encoded protein: CASSLSQGGYIQYF.

The chain has TRBV12-3 or TRBV12-4 and TRBJ1-1; TRBD1 agrees at 7 bases. Trimming removed 7 bases from V and 6 bases from J; junction bases left unmatched: 5. This CDR3 comprises 12 residues. The CDR3 DNA is TGTGCCAGCATTGGACAGGTTCCTGAAGCTTTCTTT. As protein: CASIGQVPEAFF.

The chain joins TRBV5-1 to TRBJ1-1, with D possibly being TRBD1 (6 bases). The germline CDR1 and CDR2 sequences are SGHRS and YFSETQ. The V end lost 7 bases, the J end lost 2 bases, and 15 bases lay between the germline ends. This CDR3 spans 14 amino acids. The CDR3, as DNA: TGCGCCAGCGGGGCCGGGACAATAAACACTGAAGCTTTCTTT. This translates into CASGAGTINTEAFF.

The chain couples TRBV7-9 to TRBJ1-3, with D possibly being TRBD1 (6 bases). The CDR3 totals 19 residues. Trimming took 5 bases from V and 1 from J, leaving 24 bases between them. Germline CDR1 is SEHNR and CDR2 is FQNEAQ (reference sequence). The CDR3 is CASSPKVASRGKSGNTIYF. CDR3 in DNA: TGTGCCAGCAGCCCGAAGGTCGCGAGCAGGGGAAAATCTGGAAACACCATATATTTT.

This rearrangement joins TRBV18 to TRBJ2-7, with TRBD2 matching 8 bases. V lost 3 bases to trimming and J lost 0 bases; unmatched junction nucleotides: 7. This CDR3 region has 16 residues. Germline V gives CDR1 KGHSH, CDR2 LQKENI. The CDR3 nucleotides read TGTGCCAGCTCACCTTCGGGACTAGTGTTCTCCTACGAGCAGTACTTC. Protein product: CASSPSGLVFSYEQYF.